The present TCR beta chain was sequenced within a study of CD8 T cells in ankylosing spondylitis (dated by TCRdb to the late 2010s). About the study as a whole: T cell receptor beta repertoires were profiled in healthy donors and ankylosing spondylitis patients so that disease-linked TCR variants could be found. Peripheral blood was sampled, and synovial fluid was additionally collected from ankylosing spondylitis patients. In total, the full study cohort was made up of nearly 110 healthy donors and about two dozen ankylosing spondylitis patients.

From cysteine to phenylalanine, the CDR3 is 14 amino acids long. Of all the DNA, just the CDR3 is kept, 42 bases in frame from base 1. Between the V and J ends, shortened by 3 bases and 4 bases respectively, the junction contains 13 bases. Per the germline V gene (reference sequence), DFQATT is the CDR1 and SNEGSKA is the CDR2. Notes on this clonotype: No antigen is known for it. Per-base quality was not reported, and no clone a single base away is much larger than it.

Overall study outcomes, separate from this receptor: In peripheral blood, the disease-linked clones were found at relatively low frequencies and had a CD8+ phenotype. Significant enrichment of the disease-linked clones was reported in matched synovial fluid samples from ankylosing spondylitis patients. Some TCR beta motif variants had previously been reported in synovial fluid and blood of reactive arthritis patients, which suggested common disease-initiation mechanisms. Blood from ankylosing spondylitis patients appeared to be characterized by a TCR beta motif made up of eight highly homologous amino acid variants.

For sequencing, an Illumina HiSeq 2500 was employed. TCR beta libraries were prepared by quantitative 5'-RACE with molecular barcodes. As for how the authors treated the data: Disease-linked TCR variants were identified with a new computational method built on a probabilistic model of VDJ rearrangement. Starting from the raw public reads, TCRdb applied fastp trimming at Q25, assembled clones with MiXCR and retained in-frame beta chains. Every entry covers one CDR3 protein and lists the most common genes and DNA from its rows. TCRdb assigned the V and J calls; the authors' analysis was not used. The sample data list approximately 350,000 distinct CDR3 sequences, and roughly 14% of these were observed just once. In total, the top ten clones hold around 0.99% of the sample.

The rearranged chain carries TRBV20-1 and TRBJ2-1; the D gene is not confidently resolved. This receptor was taken from a male donor with ankylosing spondylitis or in good health (not recorded which). The sample comprised blood, either unsorted or a sorted T cell fraction (not recorded which). In nucleotides, the sequence is TGCAGTGCTAGCGGCCGGGCCTGGTACAATGAGCAGTTCTTC. It translates to CSASGRAWYNEQFF.